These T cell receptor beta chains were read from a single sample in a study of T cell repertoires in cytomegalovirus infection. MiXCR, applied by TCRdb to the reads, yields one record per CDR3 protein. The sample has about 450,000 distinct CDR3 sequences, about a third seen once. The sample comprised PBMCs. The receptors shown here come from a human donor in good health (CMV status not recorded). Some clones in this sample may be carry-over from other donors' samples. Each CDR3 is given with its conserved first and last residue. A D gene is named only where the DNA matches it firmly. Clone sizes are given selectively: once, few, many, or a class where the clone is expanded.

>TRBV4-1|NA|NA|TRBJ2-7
TGCGCCAGCAGCCAAGAAAGGCAGGGGAACTACGAGCAGTACTTC
CASSQERQGNYEQYF
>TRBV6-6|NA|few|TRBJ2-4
TGTGCCAGCAGGTCTGGGGCTGGGGGCAAAAACATTCAGTACTTC
CASRSGAGGKNIQYF
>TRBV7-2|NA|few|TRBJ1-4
TGTGCCAGCAGCTTTGGGGTCGGGGGTGAAAAACTGTTTTTT
CASSFGVGGEKLFF
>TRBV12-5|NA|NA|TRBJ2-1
TGTGCTAGTTCCCAGTCTATAGATGAGCAGTTCTTC
CASSQSIDEQFF
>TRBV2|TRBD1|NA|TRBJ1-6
TGTGCCAGCAGTGCGGACAGGAGCTCCTATAATTCACCCCTCCACTTT
CASSADRSSYNSPLHF
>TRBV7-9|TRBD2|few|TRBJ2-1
TGTGCCAGCAGCTTACTGTTCCCCAGCGGGGAGTTATACAATGAGCAGTTCTTC
CASSLLFPSGELYNEQFF
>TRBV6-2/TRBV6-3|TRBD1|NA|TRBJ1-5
TGTGCCGCTCAACAGGGGGCGGACAATCAGCCCCAGCATTTT
CAAQQGADNQPQHF
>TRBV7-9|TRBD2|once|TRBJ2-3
TGTGCCAGCAGCTCCAGGTCGGGGGGAGTTTCAGATACGCAGTATTTT
CASSSRSGGVSDTQYF
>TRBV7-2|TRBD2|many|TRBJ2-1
TGTGCCAGCAGTATCGGACTAGCGGGGTCTTTTGAGCAGTTCTTC
CASSIGLAGSFEQFF
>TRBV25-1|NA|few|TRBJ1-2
TGTGCCAGCAGTGATTCAGTCGGTGGCTACACCTTC
CASSDSVGGYTF
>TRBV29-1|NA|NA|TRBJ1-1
TGCAGCGTTGAAATAAGAGGGCCGGGCACGGAAGCTTTCTTT
CSVEIRGPGTEAFF
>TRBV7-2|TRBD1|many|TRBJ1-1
TGTGCCAGCAGCTTACTGGGACAGGGGGCCTCTGAAGCTTTCTTT
CASSLLGQGASEAFF
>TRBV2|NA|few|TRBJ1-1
TGTGCCAGCAGTGGCGGAGGGCCCAACGATGAAGCTTTCTTT
CASSGGGPNDEAFF
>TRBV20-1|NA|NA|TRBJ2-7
TGCAGTGCTAGAGGGACAGATCTTCTGGTCGAGCAGTACTTC
CSARGTDLLVEQYF
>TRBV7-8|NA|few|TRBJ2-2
TGTGCCAGCAGCGGGGACAAGTACACAGCGAACACCGGGGAGCTGTTTTTT
CASSGDKYTANTGELFF
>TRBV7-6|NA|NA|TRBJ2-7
TGTACCAGCAGCATAGGCCGGACCTACGAGCAGTACTTC
CTSSIGRTYEQYF
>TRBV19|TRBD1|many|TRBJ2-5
TGTGCCAGTAGGCCGGGACAGGGAAGGTCGGAGACCCAGTACTTC
CASRPGQGRSETQYF
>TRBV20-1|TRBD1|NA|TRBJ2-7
TGCAGTGCTCCGGGGTTGACAGGGGTCCCCCACGAGCAGTACTTC
CSAPGLTGVPHEQYF
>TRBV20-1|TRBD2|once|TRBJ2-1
TGCAGTGCTATACTAGCGCCCCCTTACAATGAGCAGTTCTTC
CSAILAPPYNEQFF
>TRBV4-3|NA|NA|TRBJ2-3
TGCGCCAGCAGAGACAATCCCACAGATACGCAGTATTTT
CASRDNPTDTQYF
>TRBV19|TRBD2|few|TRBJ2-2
TGTGCCAGTGAACCCGCAGACCCGGGACTAGCTAAAAGGACCGGGGAGCTGTTTTTT
CASEPADPGLAKRTGELFF
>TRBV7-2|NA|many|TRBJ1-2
TGTGCCAGCAGCCAAGACAGTTTTGAGGCTGGCTACACCTTC
CASSQDSFEAGYTF
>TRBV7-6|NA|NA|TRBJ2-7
TGTGCCAGCAGCCTCCGACACTACGAGCAGTACTTC
CASSLRHYEQYF
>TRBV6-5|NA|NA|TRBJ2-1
TGTGCCAGCAGTTCGACTCAGGGGGGTCTAGCCAATGAGCAGTTCTTC
CASSSTQGGLANEQFF
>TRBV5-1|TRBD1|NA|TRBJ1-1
TGCGCCAGCAGCTTACTTACAGGGGCTAAGAACACTGAAGCTTTCTTT
CASSLLTGAKNTEAFF
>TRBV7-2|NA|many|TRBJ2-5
TGTGCCAGCAGCGGACCGCAAGAGACCCAGTACTTC
CASSGPQETQYF
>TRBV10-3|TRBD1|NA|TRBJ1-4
TGTGCCATCAGCGAGGGACAGGGGGCCTATGAAAAACTGTTTTTT
CAISEGQGAYEKLFF
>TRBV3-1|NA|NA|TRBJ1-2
TGTGCCAGCAGTCCTTCCGCACAATCTAGTGGCTACACCTTC
CASSPSAQSSGYTF
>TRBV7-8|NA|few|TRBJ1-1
TGTGCCAGCAGCCCTCCCCGGGTGGGAAACACTGAAGCTTTCTTT
CASSPPRVGNTEAFF
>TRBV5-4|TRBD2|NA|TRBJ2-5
TGTGCCAGCAGACCGGGACTAGCGGGGGTAGAGACCCAGTACTTC
CASRPGLAGVETQYF
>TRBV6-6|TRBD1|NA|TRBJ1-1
TGTGCCAGCAGCAGAAGTGGGACAGGGGGGTTTGAAGCTTTCTTT
CASSRSGTGGFEAFF
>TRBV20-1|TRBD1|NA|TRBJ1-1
TGCAGTGCTAGCGATGTCCCAGGGGGATATACTGAAGCTTTCTTT
CSASDVPGGYTEAFF
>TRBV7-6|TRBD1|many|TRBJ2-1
TGTGCCAGCAGCCGGACAGGGGCGTACAATGAGCAGTTCTTC
CASSRTGAYNEQFF
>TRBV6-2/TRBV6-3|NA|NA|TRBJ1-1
TGTGCCAGAAGTTCCCCTAGGGGGAACACTGAAGCTTTCTTT
CARSSPRGNTEAFF
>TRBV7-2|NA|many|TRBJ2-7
TGTGCCAGCAGCCCAAAGGACGGGGGGCGTAGAAACTCCTACGAGCAGTACTTC
CASSPKDGGRRNSYEQYF
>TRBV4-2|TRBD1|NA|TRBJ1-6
TGTGCCAGCAGCCAACCGATTCCGGGACAGAGACTATCACCCCTCCACTTT
CASSQPIPGQRLSPLHF
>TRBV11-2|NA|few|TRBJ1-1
TGTGCCAGCAGCATTCAGGGGTGGACTGAAGCTTTCTTT
CASSIQGWTEAFF
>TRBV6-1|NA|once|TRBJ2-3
TGTGCCATCAGTGAAGTTCTAGCGTTGTCTTGGACAGATACGCAGTATTTT
CAISEVLALSWTDTQYF
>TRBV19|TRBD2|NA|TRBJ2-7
TGTGCCAGTAGTATGGAAGCGGGGGCCACCTACGAGCAGTACTTC
CASSMEAGATYEQYF
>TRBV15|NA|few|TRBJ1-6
TGTGCCACCAGCAGAGATGTAGGGGCCAATTCACCCCTCCACTTT
CATSRDVGANSPLHF
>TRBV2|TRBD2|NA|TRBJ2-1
TGTGCCAGCAGGGTACTAGCGGGGGGCAACAATGAGCAGTTCTTC
CASRVLAGGNNEQFF
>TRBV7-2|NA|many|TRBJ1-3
TGTGCCAGCAGCTTCCCCCGACAGGAGCAAAACACCATATATTTT
CASSFPRQEQNTIYF